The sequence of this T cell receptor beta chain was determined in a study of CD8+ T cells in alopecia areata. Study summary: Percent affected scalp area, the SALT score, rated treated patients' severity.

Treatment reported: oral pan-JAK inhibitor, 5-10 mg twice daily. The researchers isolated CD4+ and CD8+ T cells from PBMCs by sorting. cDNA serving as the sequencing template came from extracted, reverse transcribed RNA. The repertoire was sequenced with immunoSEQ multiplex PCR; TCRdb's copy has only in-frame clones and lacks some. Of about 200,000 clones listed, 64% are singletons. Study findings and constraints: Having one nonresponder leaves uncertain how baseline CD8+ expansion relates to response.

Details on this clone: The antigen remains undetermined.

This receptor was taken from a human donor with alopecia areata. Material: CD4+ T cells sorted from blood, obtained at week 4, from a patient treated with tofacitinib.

CDR3 sequence reads: CASSSQLAGAEETQYF. The CDR3 DNA is TGTGCCAGCAGCTCCCAACTAGCGGGGGCTGAGGAGACCCAGTACTTC. V usage is TRBV7-2 and J usage is TRBJ2-5; 11 bases are a match to TRBD2. Germline CDR1 is SGHTA and CDR2 is FQGNSA. The trim removed 4 bases at V and 5 bases at J, leaving 9 bases unmatched. CDR3 size: 16 residues.